The next 5 T cell receptor beta chains were all read from a single sample in a study of CD8 T cells in Susac syndrome. When the RNA was reverse transcribed, random hexamers were used with an input of 0.5 to 1 ug. TCRdb fed the immunoSEQ multiplex PCR reads into MiXCR, producing one record per CDR3 protein. The profile covers 400,000 to 550,000 distinct CDR3 sequences, with approximately 85% appearing a single time and more than 0.09% taken by the ten largest. Sequencing input: CD8+ T cells from PBMCs. The receptors were sampled from a human donor with multiple sclerosis.

This chain connects TRBV10-3 to TRBJ1-5, with D perhaps matching TRBD1 (6 bases). Trimming took off 1 base at V and 8 bases at J, with 12 bases between the two ends. This CDR3 is 14 amino acids long. Germline V gene data show CDR1 as ENHRY and CDR2 as SYGVKD. The CDR3 region is CAISEWAGAKPQHF. CDR3 nucleotides: TGTGCCATCAGTGAGTGGGCAGGGGCTAAGCCCCAGCATTTT.

This sequence joins TRBV6-2 or TRBV6-3 and TRBJ2-6; 10 nucleotides match TRBD1. J lost 0 bases, V lost 1 base, and 15 bases had no gene match. The CDR3 length is 22 residues. CDR1 and CDR2 (germline): MNHEY, SVGEGT. The CDR3, as DNA: TGTGCCAGCAGTTACTTTTTTCGCCCTCCGGACAGGGGGTTCTCTGGGGCCAACGTCCTGACTTTC. Amino acid sequence: CASSYFFRPPDRGFSGANVLTF.

V is TRBV9 and J is TRBJ2-5; D may be TRBD2 (6 bases). V lost 4 bases, J lost 5 bases, and 18 bases lay in between. The length of the CDR3 is 15 residues. CDR1 SGDLS and CDR2 YYNGEE come from the germline V gene. In DNA, the CDR3 is TGTGCCAGCAGCCCACTCGGGGGATCGGCGGAGACCCAGTACTTC. It is translated as CASSPLGGSAETQYF.

This sequence joins TRBV7-9 and TRBJ2-3; 9 bases map to TRBD1. The CDR3 sequence is 17 residues long. Germline-derived CDR1 and CDR2 are SEHNR and FQNEAQ (reference sequence). The V and J ends lost 5 bases and 2 bases, in that order; junction bases with no gene match: 11. The CDR3 region is CASSILIQGAITDTQYF. In nucleotides, the CDR3 is TGTGCCAGCAGCATCCTGATACAGGGGGCGATCACAGATACGCAGTATTTT.

The chain is built from TRBV5-1 and TRBJ2-1; D perhaps matches TRBD2 (5 bases). CDR3 size: 13 residues. V shed 4 bases and J shed 8 bases, with 13 bases lying between them. Per germline, CDR1 SGHRS and CDR2 YFSETQ. The CDR3 coding sequence is TGCGCCAGCAGCCAAAGGACCGGGGATGAGCAGTTCTTC. This gives the protein CASSQRTGDEQFF.